This entry lists 21 T cell receptor beta chains sequenced from one sample in a study of cytomegalovirus exposure and HLA in healthy donors. The PCR used 60 Vbeta and 13 Jbeta primers. Clones were read by immunoSEQ multiplex PCR, and TCRdb kept only the in-frame ones, dropping some. This sample has 120,000 to 150,000 clones, with 79% found just once. Sequencing was performed on PBMCs. The receptors originated from a woman aged 40 to 50 in good health and CMV-seropositive.

CDR3 in amino acids: CASILMGGRETQYF. CDR3 coding DNA: TGTGCCAGCATTCTGATGGGAGGGCGAGAGACCCAGTACTTC. This chain connects TRBV6-5 to TRBJ2-5; 7 bases are shared with TRBD2. Germline CDR1 and CDR2: MNHEY and SVGAGI. V trimming: 7 bases; J trimming: 4 bases; junction bases outside the gene matches: 9. This CDR3 spans 14 amino acids.

This chain uses TRBV7-9 with TRBJ2-1; 7 bases are a match to TRBD2. This CDR3 is built from 14 residues. CDR1 and CDR2 (germline): SEHNR, FQNEAQ (reference sequence). V dropped 1 base and J dropped 6; count of bases not matched to a gene: 3. This CDR3 reads CASSLGLAANEQFF. DNA of the CDR3: TGTGCCAGCAGCTTAGGTCTAGCGGCCAATGAGCAGTTCTTC.

This chain joins TRBV28 and TRBJ2-5, with a weak D call TRBD2 (7 bases). The CDR3 runs to 16 residues. Between the trimmed V and J ends, which lost 1 base and 5 bases, there was a span of 17 bases. Germline V lookup: CDR1 MDHEN, CDR2 SYDVKM. The CDR3 DNA reads as TGTGCCAGCAGTTTATTCCCTTACAGGGAGGGTGAGACCCAGTACTTC. Protein product: CASSLFPYREGETQYF.

V is TRBV15 and J is TRBJ1-1; D might be TRBD1 (6 bases). V shed 1 base and J shed 4 bases, with 19 bases lying between them. Germline lookup yields CDR1 LNHNV and CDR2 YYDKDF (reference sequence). The CDR3 sequence is 17 residues long. As DNA, the CDR3 is TGTGCCACCAGCAGAGTGGGGGGGGCGGAGCGAGTCACTGAAGCTTTCTTT. It is translated as CATSRVGGAERVTEAFF.

V gene TRBV2 combines with J gene TRBJ2-3, with 13 bases aligning to TRBD2. Germline CDR1 reads SNHLY; CDR2 reads FYNNEI. The CDR3 runs to 15 residues. V lost 5 bases and J lost 4; bases outside the gene matches: 3. In DNA form, the CDR3 reads TGTGCCAGCAGTCTCGGACTAGCGGGGGCAGATACGCAGTATTTT. This translates into CASSLGLAGADTQYF.

The gene calls are TRBV5-1 and TRBJ2-1; TRBD1 agrees at 7 bases. Germline V gene lookup returns CDR1 SGHRS and CDR2 YFSETQ. Germline trimming cut 1 base from V and 3 bases from J; bases unmatched to any gene: 7. CDR3 length equals 16 residues. This CDR3 is CASSLRVTGLYNEQFF. The CDR3 DNA is TGCGCCAGCAGCTTGCGAGTGACAGGGCTCTACAATGAGCAGTTCTTC.

The chain joins TRBV2 to TRBJ2-7; D uncertain. This CDR3 spans 12 amino acids. Trimming took 3 bases from V and 4 from J, leaving 7 bases between them. The germline V gene has CDR1 SNHLY and CDR2 FYNNEI. CDR3 loop: CASSDTRYEQYF. For the CDR3, the DNA is TGTGCCAGCAGTGACACAAGATACGAGCAGTACTTC.

This clone was counted a few times. The genes are TRBV6-1 and TRBJ2-7, with TRBD1 matching 8 bases. The CDR3 covers 13 residues. The germline V gene encodes CDR1 MNHNS and CDR2 SASEGT. Trimming took 6 bases from V and 6 from J; bases not matched to a gene: 7. In DNA form, the CDR3 reads TGTGCCAGCAGCGGACAGGGTATGGGCGAGCAGTACTTC. This sequence encodes CASSGQGMGEQYF.

The chain carries TRBV2 and TRBJ2-7; D remains ambiguous. CDR3 size: 12 residues. Trimming pared 5 bases from V and 9 bases from J, leaving 14 bases between. Germline V gene lookup returns CDR1 SNHLY and CDR2 FYNNEI. The CDR3 bases are TGTGCCAGCAGTCCCACCACGGTCGGGCAGTACTTC. This codes for CASSPTTVGQYF.

This sequence joins TRBV10-3 and TRBJ2-1; 10 bases are shared with TRBD1. Germline-derived CDR1 and CDR2 are ENHRY and SYGVKD. J was trimmed by 8 bases and V by 7 bases; bases with no gene match: 11. This CDR3 has 15 residues. The CDR3 sequence: CAINALGQGFDEQFF. The CDR3 DNA reads as TGTGCCATCAACGCTCTGGGACAGGGGTTCGATGAGCAGTTCTTC.

The CDR3 here is CASSSGDRNYGYTF. The CDR3 region has the DNA TGTGCCAGCAGCTCCGGGGACAGAAATTATGGCTACACCTTC. V gene TRBV7-3 combines with J gene TRBJ1-2, with 7 bases matching TRBD1. The CDR3 covers 14 residues. Trimming cost V 4 bases and J 5 bases; bases outside gene matches: 7. Germline assignment: CDR1 SGHTA and CDR2 FQGTGA.

J is TRBJ2-5 and V is TRBV7-6; a possible D gene is TRBD2 (6 bases). Trimming pared 1 base from V and 5 bases from J, leaving 11 bases between. CDR1 and CDR2 (germline): SGHVS, FNYEAQ. This CDR3 spans 14 amino acids. DNA for the CDR3: TGTGCCAGCAGCTTAGAGCCGGGGGTGGAGACCCAGTACTTC. It is translated as CASSLEPGVETQYF.

This clone was found a few times. The gene calls are TRBV9 and TRBJ1-3; D gene unclear. CDR3 length: 13 amino acids. CDR1 and CDR2 from the germline V gene are SGDLS and YYNGEE. V was trimmed by 5 bases and J by 4 bases, leaving 10 bases between them. This CDR3 is CASRPPGGNTIYF. The CDR3 bases are TGTGCCAGCAGACCACCCGGGGGAAACACCATATATTTT.

The chain couples TRBV5-1 to TRBJ2-7, with 11 bases fitting TRBD2. The germline gives CDR1 SGHRS, CDR2 YFSETQ. V shed 1 base and J 3 bases; nucleotides not matched to a gene: 3. There are 15 residues in the CDR3. This CDR3 is CASSLLTSGGYEQYF. Here the CDR3 DNA reads TGCGCCAGCAGCTTGCTTACTAGCGGGGGCTACGAGCAGTACTTC.

V gene TRBV27 combines with J gene TRBJ2-7, with 7 bases that match TRBD1. J was trimmed by 3 bases and V by 6 bases; bases with no gene match: 11. Germline values: CDR1 MNHEY, CDR2 SMNVEV (reference sequence). The CDR3 runs 15 residues. The CDR3 region is CASRSYRDSLYEQYF. The DNA of the CDR3 is TGTGCCAGCAGGTCTTATAGGGACAGTCTCTACGAGCAGTACTTC.

This chain joins TRBV5-4 and TRBJ2-2; 9 bases are shared with TRBD2. This CDR3 has 15 residues. From germline, CDR1 is SGHNT and CDR2 YYREEE (reference sequence). V was clipped by 1 base and J by 6 bases; unmatched bases: 4. This chain's CDR3 is CASSLPPSGAGELFF. The CDR3 DNA reads TGTGCCAGCAGCTTGCCGCCTAGCGGGGCCGGGGAGCTGTTTTTT.

This clone was found a few times. The chain has TRBV11-1 and TRBJ1-6; perhaps TRBD1 as D (6 bases). The V end lost 1 base, the J end lost 5 bases, and 9 bases lay between the germline ends. Germline V gives CDR1 SGHAT, CDR2 FQDESV (reference sequence). CDR3 length equals 15 residues. The DNA for the CDR3 is TGTGCCAGCAGCTTAGGACAGGCGAATAATTCACCCCTCCACTTT. It is translated as CASSLGQANNSPLHF.

V gene TRBV4-2 combines with J gene TRBJ2-3; a weak D match, TRBD1 (6 bases). With 1 base removed from V and 2 bases from J, the gap between germline ends came to 10 bases. The CDR3 has 15 amino acids. Per the germline V gene, CDR1 is LGHNA and CDR2 is YNFKEQ. DNA for the CDR3: TGTGCCAGCAGCCAAGGTCAGGGGACCACAGATACGCAGTATTTT. Residues: CASSQGQGTTDTQYF.

The CDR3 loop reads CSEKWGTGYTDTQYF. CDR3 bases: TGCAGCGAAAAGTGGGGGACAGGGTACACAGATACGCAGTATTTT. V gene TRBV29-1 combines with J gene TRBJ2-3; TRBD1 agrees at 9 bases. V shed 7 bases and J 2 bases; nucleotides not matched to a gene: 10. The CDR3 is 15 residues long. Germline loops: CDR1 SQVTM, CDR2 ANQGSEA.

This chain joins TRBV6-5 and TRBJ1-2; no clear D. This CDR3 is built from 11 residues. Deletions cut 9 bases from V and 4 bases from J, with 9 bases between. From germline, CDR1 is MNHEY and CDR2 SVGAGI. The DNA of the CDR3 is TGTGCCAGTACCCGAGGCTATGGCTACACCTTC. Its protein product is CASTRGYGYTF.

V gene TRBV7-3 combines with J gene TRBJ2-2; 8 nucleotides agree with TRBD2. Germline V gives CDR1 SGHTA, CDR2 FQGTGA. The CDR3 sequence is 16 residues long. Trimming cost V 4 bases and J 0 bases; bases outside gene matches: 4. The CDR3 nucleotides are TGTGCCAGCAGCTCACTAGCGGCTACGAACACCGGGGAGCTGTTTTTT. Translated: CASSSLAATNTGELFF.